This T cell receptor beta chain was identified during a study of blood T cell repertoires in COVID-19. Study summary: Samples taken during acute and convalescent COVID-19 were collected in the United States, Italy and Spain.

As originally analysed: Amplification from reference gene primers served as the basis for estimated nucleated cell counts. Only in-frame clones appear in the TCRdb table, and some are missing; sequencing was by immunoSEQ multiplex PCR. For V, J and clone size, that table is used; D and trimming come from the DNA. The profile shows approximately 71,000 clones, 88% of them singletons. Germline V gene lookup returns CDR1 SGHVS and CDR2 FNYEAQ. Trimming removed 3 bases at V and 0 bases at J, with 9 bases between. The CDR3 length is 15 residues. The V and J genes are TRBV7-6 and TRBJ1-5, with a possible D match to TRBD1 (6 bases). The sequence came from a human donor in a cohort sampled during active COVID-19. The sample taken for sequencing was peripheral blood. CDR3 protein: CASSFSRGSNQPQHF. DNA for the CDR3: TGTGCCAGCAGCTTCTCCAGGGGTAGCAATCAGCCCCAGCATTTT.